The clone carrying this TCR beta chain came up a few times. The CDR3 has 15 residues. V was pared by 2 bases and J by 9 bases, with 11 bases of the junction left unmatched. Germline CDR1 is DFQATT and CDR2 is SNEGSKA (reference sequence). The sample's time point: newly diagnosed GD, antithyroid drugs for less than 3 months. There was RNA extracted from PBMCs, and the TCR library was made from it. The data originate from a study of regulatory T cells in long-lasting Graves disease. Construction of TCR beta libraries relied on iRepertoire HTBI primers and on Arm-PCR targeting CDR3 regions. MiXCR was run by TCRdb on the multiplex PCR reads, yielding one entry per CDR3 protein. The sample includes about 430,000 distinct CDR3 sequences, about 15% of them seen just once. These data were likewise used in another study, on T cells in Graves' hyperthyroidism and ophthalmopathy. That report notes: Clonotypes that were expanded in thyroid above 0.001 mostly appeared in blood too.

The rearrangement uses TRBV20-1 and TRBJ2-1; the match to TRBD2 covers 9 bases. The sequence came from a woman between 40 and 50 years old with Graves disease. The sample was peripheral blood mononuclear cells (PBMCs), taken at new diagnosis, from a patient treated with antithyroid drugs. Here the CDR3 DNA reads TGCAGTGCTAGAAGTCCCGGGACTAGCCGCCTTGAGCAGTTCTTC. This codes for CSARSPGTSRLEQFF.